Following are 8 T cell receptor beta chains from one sample sequenced in a study of OX40 agonist ivuxolimab in advanced cancers. Library prep was done by the immunoSEQ multiplex PCR assay. TCRdb holds this immuneACCESS table with in-frame rearrangements only. Some clones are missing; in checked studies, unresolved V genes explain under half, and the rest has no known cause. For this sample the table gives just under 45,000 clones, of which 80% were detected only once. The ten largest clones take up 4% to 5% of the sample. The input for sequencing was CD4+ or CD8+ T cells sorted from blood, taken in a trial of the OX40 agonist ivuxolimab. The source of these receptors is an adult with an advanced solid tumor such as melanoma, head and neck, liver or kidney cancer.

V gene TRBV5-1 combines with J gene TRBJ2-7; no clear D gene. The CDR3 consists of 13 residues. CDR1 SGHRS and CDR2 YFSETQ come from the germline V gene. V dropped 5 bases and J dropped 1 base, with 10 bases sitting between them. The DNA for the CDR3 is TGCGCCAGCAGTTCCGATAATTCCTACGAGCAGTACTTC. Translation: CASSSDNSYEQYF.

This clone was found a few times. The chain couples TRBV9 to TRBJ2-1; 9 nucleotides agree with TRBD2. Germline CDR1 is SGDLS and CDR2 is YYNGEE. V was clipped by 3 bases and J by 5 bases; unmatched bases: 9. The CDR3 has 16 residues. The CDR3 sequence: CASSARLAEPNNEQFF. The CDR3 DNA is TGTGCCAGCAGCGCTCGACTAGCGGAGCCTAACAATGAGCAGTTCTTC.

This clone appeared a single time. The chain couples TRBV4-3 to TRBJ2-7; 9 nucleotides line up with TRBD2. This CDR3 has 15 amino acids. V trimming: 0 bases; J trimming: 7 bases; junction bases outside the gene matches: 7. In germline, CDR1 is LGHNA, CDR2 YSLEER. The CDR3 DNA follows: TGCGCCAGCAGCCAAGAATTGCTAGCGGGATATGAGCAGTACTTC. Amino acid sequence: CASSQELLAGYEQYF.

A single count supports this clone. The V and J genes are TRBV7-9 and TRBJ2-1, with D possibly matching TRBD1 (6 bases). The CDR3 is 14 residues long. V lost 1 base and J lost 9, with 13 bases in between. Germline assignment: CDR1 SEHNR and CDR2 FQNEAQ (reference sequence). The CDR3 loop is CASSLGGQEREQFF. CDR3 DNA sequence: TGTGCCAGCAGCTTAGGGGGGCAGGAACGTGAGCAGTTCTTC.

A single count supports this clone. The chain carries TRBV5-1 and TRBJ2-7; TRBD2 matches 12 bases. Germline CDR1 is SGHRS and CDR2 is YFSETQ. CDR3 length: 15 residues. V shed 4 bases and J 2 bases; nucleotides not matched to a gene: 4. In DNA, the CDR3 is TGCGCCAGCAGCCTCCTAGCGGGAGGGCCCTACGAGCAGTACTTC. This sequence encodes CASSLLAGGPYEQYF.

The rearrangement joins TRBV10-1 to TRBJ2-7; 7 nucleotides match TRBD1. This CDR3 is built from 14 residues. With V trimmed by 7 bases and J by 0 bases, 6 bases remained unmatched. The germline CDR1 and CDR2 sequences are WNHNN and SYGVQD (reference sequence). CDR3 coding DNA: TGCGCCAGCAAGGACAGGTTGGGCTCCTACGAGCAGTACTTC. It codes for CASKDRLGSYEQYF.

This clone showed up just a few times. This chain joins TRBV5-3 and TRBJ1-5, with TRBD1 matching 9 bases. TRBV5-3 is designated an ORF whose function remains uncertain. Losses at the gene ends were 2 bases for V and 0 bases for J; bases not matched to a gene: 12. This CDR3 is built from 19 residues. The CDR3 DNA reads as TGTGCCAGAAGCTTAAGGACAGGGGCCTGTTGTTATAGCAATCAGCCCCAGCATTTT. Its protein is CARSLRTGACCYSNQPQHF.

This clone was counted once. V is TRBV4-1 and J is TRBJ2-1; D remains unclear. Trimming shortened V by 0 bases and J by 2 bases, and 11 bases separated the two germline ends. Germline V gives CDR1 MGHRA, CDR2 YSYEKL. This CDR3 has 16 residues. The CDR3 spells CASSQDGGYPYNEQFF. Here the CDR3 DNA reads TGCGCCAGCAGCCAAGATGGCGGTTACCCCTACAATGAGCAGTTCTTC.